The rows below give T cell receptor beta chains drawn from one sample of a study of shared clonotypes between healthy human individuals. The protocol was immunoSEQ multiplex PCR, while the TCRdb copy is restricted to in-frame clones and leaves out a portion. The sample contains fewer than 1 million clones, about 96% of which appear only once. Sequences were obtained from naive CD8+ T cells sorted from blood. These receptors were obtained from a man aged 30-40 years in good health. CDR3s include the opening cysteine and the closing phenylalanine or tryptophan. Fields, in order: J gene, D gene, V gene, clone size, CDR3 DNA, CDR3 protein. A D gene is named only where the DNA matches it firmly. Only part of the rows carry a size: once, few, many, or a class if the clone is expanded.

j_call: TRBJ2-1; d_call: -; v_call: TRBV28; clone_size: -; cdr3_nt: TGTGCCAGCAGTTTTAGGGGCCGTCCCCCCCAAGAGGACAATGAGCAGTTCTTC; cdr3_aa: CASSFRGRPPQEDNEQFF
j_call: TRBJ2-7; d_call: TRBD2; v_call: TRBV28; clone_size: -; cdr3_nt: TGTGCCAGCAGTCCTGGACTAGACTCCTACGAGCAGTACTTC; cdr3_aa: CASSPGLDSYEQYF
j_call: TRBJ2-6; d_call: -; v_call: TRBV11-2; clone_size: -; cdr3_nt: TGTGCCAGCAGCTTAGGGCGTAGTTCTGGGGCCAACGTCCTGACTTTC; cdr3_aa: CASSLGRSSGANVLTF
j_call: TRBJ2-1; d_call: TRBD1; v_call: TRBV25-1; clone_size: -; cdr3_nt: TGTGCCAGCAGTGAATGGGACAGCAATGAGCAGTTCTTC; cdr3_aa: CASSEWDSNEQFF
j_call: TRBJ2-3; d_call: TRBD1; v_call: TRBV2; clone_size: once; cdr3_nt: TGTGCCGGGACAGGGGGCGAAGGTACAGATACGCAGTATTTT; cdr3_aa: CAGTGGEGTDTQYF
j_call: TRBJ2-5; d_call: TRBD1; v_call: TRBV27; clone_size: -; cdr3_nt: TGTGCCACCCACGGACAGGGGGCACGGGAGACCCAGTACTTC; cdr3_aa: CATHGQGARETQYF
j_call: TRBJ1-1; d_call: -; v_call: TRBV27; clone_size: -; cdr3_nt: TGTGCCAGCCATGAAGCTTTCTTT; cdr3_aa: CASHEAFF
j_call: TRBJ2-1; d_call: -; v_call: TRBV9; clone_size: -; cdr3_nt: TGTGCCAGCGGAGGCTCCTACAATGAGCAGTTCTTC; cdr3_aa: CASGGSYNEQFF
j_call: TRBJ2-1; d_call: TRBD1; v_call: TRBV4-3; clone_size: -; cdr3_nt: TGCGCCAGCAGCCAAGTTGTGACAGGGGATGAGCAGTTCTTC; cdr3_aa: CASSQVVTGDEQFF
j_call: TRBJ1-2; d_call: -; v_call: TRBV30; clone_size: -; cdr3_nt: TGTGCCTGGAGCATGCGCGGTCCGATGTATGGCTACACCTTC; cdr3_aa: CAWSMRGPMYGYTF
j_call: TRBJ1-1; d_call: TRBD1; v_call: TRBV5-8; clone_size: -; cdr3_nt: TGTGCCGAAGGGGGCGGACTCTACACTGAAGCTTTCTTT; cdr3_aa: CAEGGGLYTEAFF
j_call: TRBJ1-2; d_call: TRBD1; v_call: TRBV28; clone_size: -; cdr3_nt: TGTGCCAGCAGTACACTTTTTCCAGAACAGGGGTCAGATGGCTACACCTTC; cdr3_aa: CASSTLFPEQGSDGYTF
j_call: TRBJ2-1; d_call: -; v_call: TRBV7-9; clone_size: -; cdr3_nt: TGTGCCAGCAGCTTAGATGGCGTGGTCAATGAGCAGTTCTTC; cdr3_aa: CASSLDGVVNEQFF
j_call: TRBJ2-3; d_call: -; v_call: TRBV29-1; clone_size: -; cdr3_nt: TGCAGCGCCACCCGGGACAGCACAGATACGCAGTATTTT; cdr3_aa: CSATRDSTDTQYF
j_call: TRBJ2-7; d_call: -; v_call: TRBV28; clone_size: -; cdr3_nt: TGTGCCAGCGCTCCAGGGGCCTACGAGCAGTACTTC; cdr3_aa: CASAPGAYEQYF